This passage covers 29 T cell receptor beta chains from one sample sequenced in a study of blood T cell repertoires in COVID-19. The protocol was immunoSEQ multiplex PCR, while the TCRdb copy is restricted to in-frame clones and leaves out a portion. The sample contains fewer than 150,000 clones, 84% of which appear only once. The sample consisted of PBMCs or T cells enriched from blood (not recorded which). These receptors were taken from a woman aged 18-29 years who had been exposed to COVID-19.

V gene TRBV2 combines with J gene TRBJ2-7; weak D call: TRBD1 (6 bases). Germline V gene lookup returns CDR1 SNHLY and CDR2 FYNNEI. The CDR3 contains 15 residues. Trimming left V 6 bases short and J 7 bases short, with 22 bases between. This CDR3 reads CASSGTSSTYSEQYF. The CDR3 region has the DNA TGTGCCAGCAGCGGGACAAGCTCTACGTATAGTGAGCAGTACTTC.

This clone was observed once. This rearrangement joins TRBV6-5 to TRBJ2-2, with D possibly TRBD2 on 6 matching bases. V was cut by 7 bases and J by 5 bases, with 17 bases left in between. The CDR3 spans 15 residues. Germline loops: CDR1 MNHEY, CDR2 SVGAGI. The CDR3 DNA reads as TGTGCCAGCAAATCGGAGGGGCTCAGGACCGGGGAGCTGTTTTTT. Translating gives CASKSEGLRTGELFF.

This chain joins TRBV2 and TRBJ2-5; the D is unclear. Germline CDR1 SNHLY, CDR2 FYNNEI. This CDR3 comprises 14 residues. V lost 4 bases and J lost 2, with 11 bases in between. As DNA, the CDR3 is TGTGCCAGCAGTGTAACGAGGAGTCAAGAGACCCAGTACTTC. This encodes CASSVTRSQETQYF. The full variable domain, rest sourced from reference TRBV2 and TRBJ2-5, is EPEVTQTPSHQVTQMGQEVILRCVPISNHLYFYWYRQILGQKVEFLVSFYNNEISEKSEIFDDQFSVERPDGSNFTLKIRSTKLEDSAMYFCASSVTRSQETQYFGPGTRLLVL.

This chain connects TRBV4-2 to TRBJ1-1, with a weak D call TRBD1 (5 bases). This CDR3 is built from 14 residues. V lost 4 bases and J 4 bases, leaving 13 bases between the germline ends. Germline V gene sequence: CDR1 LGHNA, CDR2 YNFKEQ. The CDR3 spells CASSRRVWVTEAFF. The CDR3 coding sequence is TGTGCCAGCAGCCGCAGGGTTTGGGTCACTGAAGCTTTCTTT.

This clone was recorded only once. The chain uses TRBV5-4 and TRBJ1-6, with D hard to call. Deletions cut 0 bases from V and 5 bases from J, with 6 bases between. Germline loops: CDR1 SGHNT, CDR2 YYREEE (reference sequence). CDR3 length: 14 amino acids. CDR3 sequence (DNA): TGTGCCAGCAGCTTGGACAGTAATAATTCACCCCTCCACTTT. Its protein is CASSLDSNNSPLHF.

The chain uses TRBV4-2 and TRBJ1-3; 9 bases are a match to TRBD1. This CDR3 spans 17 amino acids. V lost 0 bases to trimming and J lost 7 bases; unmatched junction nucleotides: 10. The germline V gene has CDR1 LGHNA and CDR2 YNFKEQ. CDR3 loop: CASSQEATGTGSNTIYF. The CDR3 region has the DNA TGTGCCAGCAGCCAAGAGGCAACCGGGACAGGGTCGAACACCATATATTTT.

The rearrangement uses TRBV5-6 and TRBJ2-4; tentative D call: TRBD1 (5 bases). CDR3 size: 14 residues. Per germline, CDR1 SGHDT and CDR2 YYEEEE. V was cut by 2 bases and J by 1 base, with 7 bases left in between. Here the CDR3 reads CASSFYRAKNIQYF. DNA of the CDR3: TGTGCCAGCAGCTTCTACAGGGCCAAAAACATTCAGTACTTC.

The chain has TRBV7-9 and TRBJ1-6; 7 bases are shared with TRBD1. Germline CDR1 is SEHNR and CDR2 is FQNEAQ (reference sequence). The length of the CDR3 is 15 residues. After removal of 5 bases from V and 10 bases from J, the junction contained 11 bases not matched to a gene. CDR3 sequence: CASSLGRGIGSPLHF. CDR3 nucleotide sequence: TGTGCCAGCAGCCTGGGCAGGGGGATTGGGTCACCCCTCCACTTT.

The chain has TRBV5-6 and TRBJ2-7; unclear D gene. V gave up 2 bases and J gave up 5 bases, with 14 bases separating them. The germline V gene has CDR1 SGHDT and CDR2 YYEEEE. CDR3 length: 14 amino acids. CDR3 residues: CASSFGVSLNEQYF. The CDR3 region has the DNA TGTGCCAGCAGCTTCGGAGTATCCCTTAACGAGCAGTACTTC.

This clone was counted between two and nine times. The chain recombines TRBV6-5 with TRBJ1-2; the D gene is possibly TRBD1 (5 bases). The germline CDR1 and CDR2 sequences are MNHEY and SVGAGI. The CDR3 consists of 13 residues. The V gene lost 6 bases and the J gene lost 5 bases, with 13 bases spanning the gap. The CDR3 DNA sequence: TGTGCCAGCAGACCCAGGGATGGGTATGGCTACACCTTC. Its translation is CASRPRDGYGYTF.

This chain uses TRBV6-5 with TRBJ2-7; 9 nucleotides match TRBD1. The CDR3 runs 13 residues. The V gene end was trimmed by 1 base and the J gene end by 6 bases; junction bases not matched to a gene: 1. Germline V CDR1 and CDR2: MNHEY, SVGAGI. The DNA for the CDR3 is TGTGCCAGCAGTTACTTGACAGGGGGCGAGCAGTACTTC. Translation: CASSYLTGGEQYF.

The chain uses TRBV7-8 and TRBJ1-1; D remains ambiguous. Germline CDR1 and CDR2: SGHVS and FQNEAQ. V lost 5 bases and J 1 base, leaving 11 bases between the germline ends. CDR3 length: 14 amino acids. The CDR3 loop reads CASSRGGRNTEAFF. CDR3 sequence (DNA): TGTGCCAGCAGCCGGGGAGGCAGGAACACTGAAGCTTTCTTT.

The chain carries TRBV29-1 and TRBJ1-3; 10 positions match TRBD1. J was trimmed by 0 bases and V by 5 bases; bases with no gene match: 1. The CDR3 totals 14 residues. CDR1 is SQVTM, CDR2 ANQGSEA, per germline. In DNA form, the CDR3 reads TGCAGCGTTTGGACAGGGGGCTCTGGAAACACCATATATTTT. It specifies CSVWTGGSGNTIYF.

This rearrangement joins TRBV7-8 to TRBJ1-1, with TRBD1 matching over 7 bases. The junction had 10 bases not matched to a gene; V was cut back by 4 bases and J by 2 bases. The CDR3 has 16 residues. Germline lookup yields CDR1 SGHVS and CDR2 FQNEAQ. The CDR3 DNA sequence: TGTGCCAGCAGCTCTCGGACAGGAAGTCGAAACACTGAAGCTTTCTTT. It yields the protein CASSSRTGSRNTEAFF.

The genes are TRBV4-1 and TRBJ2-2, with TRBD2 as a possible D gene (6 bases). The CDR3 sequence is 16 residues long. CDR1 and CDR2 (germline): MGHRA, YSYEKL. V was pared by 3 bases and J by 3 bases, with 14 bases between. For the CDR3, the DNA is TGCGCCAGCAGCCACCTAGGGGAGCGGGACACCGGGGAGCTGTTTTTT. Translation gives CASSHLGERDTGELFF.

This sequence joins TRBV2 and TRBJ2-1; TRBD2 matches 8 bases. This CDR3 is built from 15 residues. With V trimmed by 7 bases and J by 0 bases, 5 bases remained unmatched. From germline, CDR1 is SNHLY and CDR2 FYNNEI. In DNA form, the CDR3 reads TGTGCCAGCAAAGGCGGGAGGATCTCCTACAATGAGCAGTTCTTC. Translation: CASKGGRISYNEQFF.

In this sample, this clone turned up a few times. This sequence joins TRBV25-1 and TRBJ2-5; 8 nucleotides match TRBD2. Germline CDR1 and CDR2: MGHDK and SYGVNS. The CDR3 totals 15 residues. Trimming cost V 5 bases and J 5 bases; bases outside gene matches: 10. The CDR3 region is CASSLFGRARETQYF. In nucleotides, the CDR3 is TGTGCCAGCAGTCTCTTCGGGAGGGCCCGTGAGACCCAGTACTTC.

The rearrangement joins TRBV4-2 to TRBJ2-1, with TRBD2 matching 11 bases. The CDR3 is made up of 14 amino acids. Trimming at V came to 0 bases and at J to 15 bases, leaving 7 bases not matched to a gene. From germline, CDR1 is LGHNA and CDR2 YNFKEQ. CDR3 DNA sequence: TGTGCCAGCAGCCAAGACACGACCACTAGCGGGAGGTTCTTC. Translated: CASSQDTTTSGRFF.

V gene TRBV28 combines with J gene TRBJ1-5; TRBD1 agrees at 11 bases. Trimming removed 4 bases from V and 6 bases from J; junction bases left unmatched: 5. Germline V gives CDR1 MDHEN, CDR2 SYDVKM. CDR3 size: 15 residues. The CDR3 is CASSSGQGAVQPQHF. In DNA form, the CDR3 reads TGTGCCAGCAGTTCCGGACAGGGGGCTGTTCAGCCCCAGCATTTT.

V is TRBV28 and J is TRBJ2-7; TRBD1 aligns across 9 bases. J lost 4 bases, V lost 7 bases, and 5 bases had no gene match. The germline V gene has CDR1 MDHEN and CDR2 SYDVKM. The CDR3 is made up of 13 amino acids. The CDR3 nucleotides read TGTGCCAGCACTATAGGACAGGGGTACGAGCAGTACTTC. Residues: CASTIGQGYEQYF. Based on the CDR3 plus reference TRBV28 and TRBJ2-7, the full variable domain is DVKVTQSSRYLVKRTGEKVFLECVQDMDHENMFWYRQDPGLGLRLIYFSYDVKMKEKGDIPEGYSVSREKKERFSLILESASTNQTSMYLCASTIGQGYEQYFGPGTRLTVT.

The rearrangement links TRBV11-1 to TRBJ1-1; D not certain. The CDR3 extends over 12 amino acids. CDR1 is SGHAT, CDR2 FQDESV, per germline (reference sequence). CDR3: CVDERGSTEAFF. The CDR3 bases are TGTGTCGACGAACGGGGAAGCACTGAAGCTTTCTTT. Looking up the rest from reference TRBV11-1 and TRBJ1-1 gives the full variable domain: EAEVAQSPRYKITEKSQAVAFWCDPISGHATLYWYRQILGQGPELLVQFQDESVVDDSQLPKDRFSAERLKGVDSTLKIQPAELGDSAMYLCVDERGSTEAFFGQGTRLTVV.

This clone was seen just once. The rearrangement joins TRBV6-5 to TRBJ2-7; 9 bases agree with TRBD2. Germline values: CDR1 MNHEY, CDR2 SVGAGI. V lost 0 bases to trimming and J lost 3 bases; unmatched junction nucleotides: 3. The CDR3 extends over 15 amino acids. CDR3 nucleotide sequence: TGTGCCAGCAGTTACTCCGCGGGGGGGATCTACGAGCAGTACTTC. It yields the protein CASSYSAGGIYEQYF.

The V and J genes are TRBV10-3 and TRBJ2-6; D ambiguous. V lost 6 bases, J lost 2 bases, and 11 bases lay in between. The CDR3 covers 15 residues. Per germline, CDR1 ENHRY and CDR2 SYGVKD. The CDR3 DNA follows: TGTGCCATCAGCGCGGATTTTGCTGGGGCCAACGTCCTGACTTTC. Translated: CAISADFAGANVLTF.

The rearrangement links TRBV6-1 to TRBJ1-5; D may be TRBD1 (5 bases). Trimming took 0 bases from V and 4 from J, leaving 10 bases between them. Germline V CDR1 and CDR2: MNHNS, SASEGT. The CDR3 contains 15 residues. This chain's CDR3 is CASSEARVDNQPQHF. As DNA, the CDR3 is TGTGCCAGCAGTGAAGCCAGGGTTGATAATCAGCCCCAGCATTTT.

This clone was seen only once. The chain links TRBV10-3 to TRBJ2-5, with 7 nucleotides matching TRBD1. V was pared by 10 bases and J by 2 bases, with 13 bases of the junction left unmatched. Germline CDR1 reads ENHRY; CDR2 reads SYGVKD. This CDR3 is built from 15 residues. The CDR3 loop is CATTAQGSLQETQYF. CDR3 bases: TGTGCCACCACCGCACAGGGGTCCCTTCAAGAGACCCAGTACTTC.

This clone was recorded only once. The chain joins TRBV4-2 to TRBJ2-7; 7 bases are a match to TRBD1. Germline loops: CDR1 LGHNA, CDR2 YNFKEQ. This CDR3 region has 15 residues. V was clipped by 6 bases and J by 0 bases; unmatched bases: 8. The CDR3 loop is CASSPTGASSYEQYF. The DNA for the CDR3 is TGTGCCAGCAGTCCTACAGGGGCGTCCTCCTACGAGCAGTACTTC.

The V gene is TRBV10-2, the J gene TRBJ1-6; weak D call: TRBD1 (5 bases). CDR1 and CDR2 from the germline V gene are WSHSY and SAAADI. This CDR3 contains 14 residues. V lost 2 bases, J lost 6 bases, and 8 bases lay in between. CDR3 residues: CASSETRVNSPLHF. CDR3 DNA sequence: TGCGCCAGCAGTGAGACCAGGGTTAATTCACCCCTCCACTTT.

The chain recombines TRBV28 with TRBJ1-4; D gene ambiguous. Trimming pared 8 bases from V and 8 bases from J, leaving 9 bases between. Germline V lookup: CDR1 MDHEN, CDR2 SYDVKM. This CDR3 comprises 11 residues. CDR3 DNA sequence: TGTGCCAGCTACGGGAGAGAAAAACTGTTTTTT. Translating gives CASYGREKLFF.

The genes are TRBV2 and TRBJ1-3; D uncertain. V lost 2 bases and J lost 4, with 9 bases in between. In germline, CDR1 is SNHLY, CDR2 FYNNEI. This CDR3 spans 14 amino acids. Here the CDR3 reads CASSELYSGNTIYF. Here the CDR3 DNA reads TGTGCCAGCAGTGAACTCTATTCCGGAAACACCATATATTTT.